These 15 T cell receptor beta chains originate from one sample sequenced in a study of T cells after yellow fever vaccination. TCRdb itself ran the 5' RACE reads through MiXCR, one entry per CDR3 protein. The sample holds 200,000 to 300,000 distinct CDR3 sequences, approximately 6.3% seen once. Sample: CD4+ T cells sorted from PBMCs, taken on the day of the yellow fever booster vaccination. All receptors come from a man in his thirties or forties who received the YFV17D yellow fever vaccine.

This clonotype was observed at least ten times. The rearrangement joins TRBV6-1 to TRBJ2-4; TRBD2 is a possible D gene (6 bases). This CDR3 is built from 13 residues. Germline V CDR1 and CDR2: MNHNS, SASEGT. Trimming left V 6 bases short and J 7 bases short, with 13 bases between. CDR3 loop: CASREQGTNIQYF. The CDR3 DNA reads as TGTGCCAGCAGAGAACAAGGGACTAACATTCAGTACTTC.

In this sample, this clonotype turned up a few times. The V and J genes are TRBV20-1 and TRBJ2-7, with 7 bases that match TRBD2. Germline-derived CDR1 and CDR2 are DFQATT and SNEGSKA (reference sequence). V trimming: 3 bases; J trimming: 0 bases; junction bases outside the gene matches: 8. The CDR3 is 15 amino acids. The CDR3 spells CSASGEGGSSYEQYF. CDR3 coding DNA: TGCAGTGCTAGCGGAGAGGGAGGGAGCTCCTACGAGCAGTACTTC.

Only a few counts were recorded for this clonotype. J is TRBJ2-3 and V is TRBV5-1; D not resolved. Germline-derived CDR1 and CDR2 are SGHRS and YFSETQ. With 0 bases removed from V and 4 bases from J, the gap between germline ends came to 6 bases. The CDR3 is 13 amino acids. The CDR3 loop is CASSLVPPDTQYF. CDR3 sequence (DNA): TGCGCCAGCAGCTTGGTACCCCCAGATACGCAGTATTTT.

This clonotype was detected only a few times. The chain links TRBV7-2 to TRBJ2-7; 8 nucleotides align to TRBD1. The germline CDR1 and CDR2 sequences are SGHTA and FQGNSA. Unmatched junction bases numbered 4, after V lost 5 bases and J lost 1 base. The CDR3 length is 14 residues. The CDR3 sequence is CASSRTGKSYEQYF. In nucleotides, the CDR3 is TGTGCCAGCAGCCGGACAGGGAAATCCTACGAGCAGTACTTC.

The V call is TRBV12-3 or TRBV12-4, the J call TRBJ2-2; 7 positions match TRBD1. The junction had 11 bases not matched to a gene; V was cut back by 6 bases and J by 4 bases. This CDR3 has 16 residues. CDR3 region: CASSLGGWLPTGELFF. CDR3 sequence (DNA): TGTGCCAGCAGCCTAGGGGGCTGGCTACCCACCGGGGAGCTGTTTTTT.

There are many counts of this clonotype. The chain couples TRBV9 to TRBJ2-5; D gene uncertain. This CDR3 is built from 18 residues. V was shortened by 3 bases and J by 5 bases, with 26 bases between the two germline ends. The germline gives CDR1 SGDLS, CDR2 YYNGEE. The CDR3 DNA sequence: TGTGCCAGCAGCGCGGAACCACGGGCGGAGACCCTTGGGGAGACCCAGTACTTC. This codes for CASSAEPRAETLGETQYF.

About this clonotype itself: Sequence at one end of the junction differs from germline and may be a read error. This chain connects TRBV7-7 to TRBJ2-1; 8 nucleotides agree with TRBD2. Germline values: CDR1 SSHAT, CDR2 FNYEAQ (reference sequence). This CDR3 comprises 15 residues. The chain's CDR3 is CASSPLAGGLNEQFF. The CDR3 DNA is TGTGCTAGCAGCCCCTTGGCGGGAGGCTTGAATGAGCAGTTCTTC.

This clonotype came up a few times. The chain has TRBV10-3 and TRBJ1-4, with D unresolved. Trimming removed 0 bases from V and 3 bases from J, with 11 bases in between. The CDR3 is 16 amino acids. The germline CDR1 and CDR2 sequences are ENHRY and SYGVKD. The CDR3 loop is CAISESGSGANEKLFF. CDR3 bases: TGTGCCATCAGTGAGTCAGGATCAGGAGCTAATGAAAAACTGTTTTTT.

The chain has TRBV14 and TRBJ2-5; D gene ambiguous. From germline, CDR1 is SGHDN and CDR2 FVKESK. Deletions cut 0 bases from V and 5 bases from J, with 10 bases between. This CDR3 is 14 amino acids long. CDR3 in DNA: TGTGCCAGCAGCCAAGATTGGGCCAGTGAGACCCAGTACTTC. This encodes CASSQDWASETQYF.

V and J are TRBV19 and TRBJ1-3; D unresolved. Germline V gene data show CDR1 as LNHDA and CDR2 as SQIVND (reference sequence). The CDR3 runs to 14 residues. The V end lost 3 bases, the J end lost 3 bases, and 9 bases lay between the germline ends. The CDR3 DNA sequence: TGTGCCAGTAGTATTACGGGCCTTGGAAACACCATATATTTT. Its translation: CASSITGLGNTIYF. Filled out from reference TRBV19 and TRBJ1-3, the complete variable domain reads DGGITQSPKYLFRKEGQNVTLSCEQNLNHDAMYWYRQDPGQGLRLIYYSQIVNDFQKGDIAEGYSVSREKKESFPLTVTSAQKNPTAFYLCASSITGLGNTIYFGEGSWLTVV.

There are many counts of this clonotype. The junction departs from the called germline gene at one end, perhaps through a read error. V and J are TRBV7-7 and TRBJ2-3; D is possibly TRBD1 (7 bases). CDR1 SSHAT and CDR2 FNYEAQ come from the germline V gene (reference sequence). The CDR3 consists of 16 residues. The CDR3 spells CASSSLTGTSTDTQYF. CDR3 nucleotides: TGTGCTAGCAGCTCGCTGACAGGGACTAGCACAGATACGCAGTATTTT.

The rearrangement uses TRBV10-3 and TRBJ2-5; TRBD2 agrees at 7 bases. Germline assignment: CDR1 ENHRY and CDR2 SYGVKD. The ends lost 8 bases at V and 2 bases at J; junction bases unmatched: 2. The CDR3 spans 12 residues. The CDR3, as DNA: TGTGCCATCTCGGGGGGACAAGAGACCCAGTACTTC. Its protein is CAISGGQETQYF.

The rearrangement links TRBV7-2 to TRBJ2-1; D is ambiguous. The V gene's germline CDR1 is SGHTA and CDR2 FQGNSA. Trimming left V 5 bases short and J 1 base short, with 9 bases between. There are 14 residues in the CDR3. The CDR3 region is CASSPEASYNEQFF. For the CDR3, the DNA is TGTGCCAGCAGCCCCGAGGCATCCTACAATGAGCAGTTCTTC.

The V and J genes are TRBV23-1 and TRBJ2-2; D not resolved. TRBV23-1 is an ORF, with its function uncertain. This CDR3 contains 18 residues. Trimming removed 3 bases at V and 3 bases at J, with 20 bases between. This CDR3 is CASSHPPRPIDDTGELFF. The CDR3 DNA follows: TGCGCCAGCAGTCATCCTCCCCGCCCCATTGACGACACCGGGGAGCTGTTTTTT.

In this sample, this clonotype turned up many times. The CDR3 protein is CASRGGQGVYNEQFF. DNA of the CDR3: TGTGCCAGCAGGGGCGGACAGGGAGTGTACAATGAGCAGTTCTTC. The chain has TRBV12-3 or TRBV12-4 and TRBJ2-1, with 8 positions matching TRBD1. This CDR3 region has 15 residues. V shed 6 bases, J shed 4 bases, and the junction held 8 bases outside the gene matches.